This TCR beta chain was sequenced for a study of vaccination effects on CD4 cells after COVID-19. Study-wide background: A few convalescent patients gave samples early and late after vaccination. Following the second dose by a median of 72 days, the post-vaccine samples were obtained.

Study results and limitations: Pronounced clonal contraction occurred in clones induced by infection and by vaccine late after vaccination.

V gave up 3 bases and J gave up 3 bases, with 8 bases separating them. Looked up from germline, CDR1 is MGHDK and CDR2 is SYGVNS. The CDR3 is 13 residues long. CD4+ T cell isolation took place after approximately 11 days of culture. The infection with SARS-CoV-2 (confirmed by PCR) occurred in this person between March and December 2020. Participants were vaccinated with two doses of either the BNT162b2 or mRNA-1273 vaccine. Half of the medium was exchanged for IL-2 medium on both days 3 and 7. In the case of this clone: As yet, its antigen is unknown.

The assay was immunoSEQ multiplex PCR, and TCRdb's table has in-frame clones only and misses some. In the table there are roughly 35,000 clones, roughly 80% of which are singletons. Here the sequenced sample was CD4+ T cells from PBMCs cultured without peptide, taken after COVID-19 vaccination. The clonotype comes from a human donor who had a prior SARS-CoV-2 infection. This chain joins TRBV25-1 and TRBJ1-2, with D uncertain. CDR3 loop: CASSDPVDYGYTF. The CDR3 DNA reads as TGTGCCAGCAGTGATCCAGTTGACTATGGCTACACCTTC.